The 23 T cell receptor beta chains reported below all come from one sample, sequenced in a study of response to subunit inactivated influenza vaccine. TCRdb analysed the RT-PCR reads with MiXCR anew, one entry per CDR3 protein. The table lists about 570,000 distinct CDR3 sequences, roughly 12% of them singletons. The same specimen was also included in a second study, on T cells expressing NK-cell markers. Per that paper: In generating TCR beta cDNA, 5'RACE template switching with UMIs was used.

This sample comprised PBMCs from blood, obtained on the day of vaccination. The receptors derive from a man in his fifties who received an inactivated influenza vaccine.

The sample holds many counts of this clonotype. CDR3: CASSSTGIWEQYF. The DNA of the CDR3 is TGTGCCAGCAGCTCTACAGGGATCTGGGAGCAGTACTTC. This chain links TRBV7-9 with TRBJ2-7; D might be TRBD1 (6 bases). The CDR3 has 13 amino acids. Trimming stripped 4 bases from V and 7 bases from J, with 14 bases between. The V gene's germline CDR1 is SEHNR and CDR2 FQNEAQ (reference sequence).

This clonotype has only a few counts. V and J are TRBV4-3 and TRBJ2-3; D might be TRBD2 (5 bases). CDR3 length equals 16 residues. Germline loops: CDR1 LGHNA, CDR2 YSLEER. The V and J ends lost 4 bases and 6 bases respectively, with 20 bases between them. The CDR3 reads CASSLWSSSSADTQYF. For the CDR3, the DNA is TGCGCCAGCAGCCTTTGGTCTAGCAGCTCAGCGGATACGCAGTATTTT.

This clonotype occurred a few times. As DNA, the CDR3 is TGTGGGTTTTCCGGCCCTGGTGGGTCACAGTACTTC. Translating gives CGFSGPGGSQYF. The rearrangement joins TRBV30 to TRBJ2-7; D not resolved. Germline V lookup: CDR1 GTSNPN, CDR2 SVGIG (reference sequence). This CDR3 is built from 12 residues.

The chain carries TRBV7-2 and TRBJ2-5; D unresolved. The CDR3 is made up of 16 amino acids. The V gene lost 0 bases and the J gene lost 1 base, with 12 bases spanning the gap. Per the germline V gene, CDR1 is SGHTA and CDR2 is FQGNSA. The DNA for the CDR3 is TGTGCCAGCAGCTTAGCGCCCCTTCGGTCCCAAGAGACCCAGTACTTC. Translation gives CASSLAPLRSQETQYF.

This clonotype has a count of ten or more. The J gene is TRBJ2-1, the V gene TRBV19, with D perhaps matching TRBD1 (6 bases). The V end was cut by 3 bases, the J end by 2 bases, with 17 bases between. CDR3 length equals 17 residues. Germline CDR1 is LNHDA and CDR2 is SQIVND (reference sequence). The CDR3 region has the DNA TGTGCCAGTAGTATGACCCTTGTAGGGGGAACCTACAATGAGCAGTTCTTC. It encodes CASSMTLVGGTYNEQFF.

This clonotype has a handful of counts. The V gene is TRBV21-1, the J gene TRBJ2-1. TRBV21-1 constitutes a pseudogene. This CDR3 has 15 residues. The CDR3 DNA follows: TGTGCCAGCAGCAAATTTAGGACTAACTACAATGAGCAGTTCTTC. Its protein product is CASSKFRTNYNEQFF.

This clonotype was seen a handful of times. The J gene is TRBJ2-2, the V gene TRBV24-1; TRBD1 might be the D (5 bases). Between the trimmed V and J ends, which lost 4 bases and 4 bases, there was a span of 12 bases. Germline values: CDR1 KGHDR, CDR2 SFDVKD. This CDR3 has 15 amino acids. CDR3 protein: CATSDSRVGTGELFF. The CDR3 bases are TGTGCCACCAGTGACTCCAGGGTAGGCACCGGGGAGCTGTTTTTT.

This chain connects TRBV18 to TRBJ2-2, with TRBD2 as a possible D gene (5 bases). The CDR3 has 13 amino acids. From germline, CDR1 is KGHSH and CDR2 LQKENI. Trimming pared 3 bases from V and 8 bases from J, leaving 10 bases between. CDR3 DNA sequence: TGTGCCAGCTCACCGGGAGCAGCAGGGGAGCTGTTTTTT. As protein: CASSPGAAGELFF.

For this clonotype: The junction departs from the called germline gene at one end, perhaps through a read error. V usage is TRBV7-7 and J usage is TRBJ2-3, with D possibly being TRBD2 (5 bases). The CDR3 sequence is 17 residues long. Germline-derived CDR1 and CDR2 are SSHAT and FNYEAQ (reference sequence). CDR3 in DNA: TGTGCTAGCAGCCCCAATGAGGGCTTGGAGTCCACAGATACGCAGTATTTT. Protein: CASSPNEGLESTDTQYF.

There are a few counts of this clonotype. This chain uses TRBV24-1 with TRBJ2-1; D remains ambiguous. Per germline, CDR1 KGHDR and CDR2 SFDVKD. The CDR3 is made up of 13 amino acids. Trimming took 6 bases from V and 9 from J, leaving 14 bases between them. The CDR3 nucleotides read TGTGCCACCAGTAACTTCGAGTCGAGTGAGCAGTTCTTC. The encoded protein is CATSNFESSEQFF.

This clonotype was counted at least ten times. The rearrangement links TRBV28 to TRBJ2-5, with D tentatively TRBD1 (5 bases). Deletions cut 6 bases from V and 6 bases from J, with 17 bases between. Germline CDR1 reads MDHEN; CDR2 reads SYDVKM. CDR3 size: 14 residues. CDR3 amino acids: CASSLTTAGKTQYF. As DNA, the CDR3 is TGTGCCAGCAGCTTGACCACGGCAGGGAAGACCCAGTACTTC.

The chain joins TRBV20-1 to TRBJ2-7, with 10 bases fitting TRBD2. Per the germline V gene, CDR1 is DFQATT and CDR2 is SNEGSKA (reference sequence). After removal of 3 bases from V and 3 bases from J, the junction contained 5 bases not matched to a gene. This CDR3 is built from 14 residues. CDR3 in DNA: TGCAGTGCTAGGGTAACTAGCGGGGTCTACGAGCAGTACTTC. Protein: CSARVTSGVYEQYF.

The chain employs TRBV20-1 and TRBJ2-4; D remains ambiguous. Trimming shortened V by 6 bases and J by 16 bases, and 16 bases separated the two germline ends. CDR1 and CDR2 (germline): DFQATT, SNEGSKA (reference sequence). The CDR3 length is 10 residues. CDR3: CSAPVGRLYF. The CDR3 DNA reads as TGCAGTGCCCCCGTAGGGCGATTATACTTC.

There are a few counts of this clonotype. The chain carries TRBV6-5 and TRBJ2-1; TRBD1 agrees at 7 bases. Losses at the gene ends were 4 bases for V and 5 bases for J; bases not matched to a gene: 8. CDR1 and CDR2 from the germline V gene are MNHEY and SVGAGI. The CDR3 is 15 residues long. The CDR3 DNA sequence: TGTGCCAGCAGTTCTGCCGGTCAGGGGGACAATGAGCAGTTCTTC. Translation gives CASSSAGQGDNEQFF.

The chain employs TRBV20-1 and TRBJ2-7; D is ambiguous. CDR3 size: 14 residues. CDR1 is DFQATT and CDR2 is SNEGSKA in the germline V gene (reference sequence). The ends were cut back, 0 bases at V and 5 bases at J, with 14 bases in the middle. The DNA for the CDR3 is TGCAGTGCTAGAGACCCGTATCAAGGCGACGAGCAGTACTTC. Protein sequence: CSARDPYQGDEQYF.

This clonotype was seen many times. This chain joins TRBV12-3 or TRBV12-4 and TRBJ2-5; a possible D gene is TRBD2 (6 bases). This CDR3 has 14 residues. Trimming stripped 8 bases from V and 2 bases from J, with 15 bases between. The CDR3 region has the DNA TGTGCCAGCGGAATAGGGACTTTACAAGAGACCCAGTACTTC. Encoded protein: CASGIGTLQETQYF.

The V gene is TRBV18, the J gene TRBJ1-2; TRBD1 is a possible D gene (5 bases). Germline CDR1 and CDR2: KGHSH and LQKENI. The V end was cut by 3 bases, the J end by 6 bases, with 20 bases between. The CDR3 sequence is 16 residues long. The CDR3, as DNA: TGTGCCAGCTCACCGCGTAGTGATCGTCGAGGGGATGGCTACACCTTC. As protein: CASSPRSDRRGDGYTF.

Only a few counts were recorded for this clonotype. J is TRBJ2-2 and V is TRBV4-1, with 7 bases identical to TRBD1. The germline CDR1 and CDR2 sequences are MGHRA and YSYEKL. The junction had 7 bases not matched to a gene; V was cut back by 2 bases and J by 7 bases. The length of the CDR3 is 15 residues. CDR3 in DNA: TGCGCCAGCAGCCAATACAGGGGAGATGGCGGGGAGCTGTTTTTT. Translating gives CASSQYRGDGGELFF.

This clonotype was observed a handful of times. The gene calls are TRBV12-3 or TRBV12-4 and TRBJ2-7, with 9 bases lining up with TRBD1. The CDR3 loop spans 13 amino acids. The ends lost 8 bases at V and 3 bases at J; junction bases unmatched: 5. CDR3 protein: CASGRTGDYEQYF. In DNA form, the CDR3 reads TGTGCCAGCGGGCGGACAGGGGACTACGAGCAGTACTTC.

Ten or more counts support this clonotype. The chain employs TRBV28 and TRBJ2-1; 9 nucleotides line up with TRBD2. CDR3 size: 15 residues. Trimming at V came to 2 bases and at J to 5 bases, leaving 4 bases not matched to a gene. Germline values: CDR1 MDHEN, CDR2 SYDVKM. This CDR3 reads CASSLAGGPNNEQFF. In DNA form, the CDR3 reads TGTGCCAGCAGTTTAGCGGGAGGGCCTAACAATGAGCAGTTCTTC.

Only a few counts were recorded for this clonotype. V is TRBV20-1 and J is TRBJ2-2; 13 bases line up with TRBD2. CDR1 is DFQATT, CDR2 SNEGSKA, per germline (reference sequence). Trimming took 5 bases from V and 6 from J; bases not matched to a gene: 6. The CDR3 loop spans 15 amino acids. Written as DNA, the CDR3 is TGCAGTGCTGGACTAGCGGGAGCTCGCGCCGGGGAGCTGTTTTTT. This sequence encodes CSAGLAGARAGELFF.

The rearrangement uses TRBV6-2 or TRBV6-3 and TRBJ2-1, with 11 bases lining up with TRBD2. The V gene end was trimmed by 0 bases and the J gene end by 10 bases; junction bases not matched to a gene: 5. Per the germline V gene, CDR1 is MNHEY and CDR2 is SVGEGT. This CDR3 has 15 amino acids. CDR3 DNA: TGTGCCAGCAGTTACTCAAAACTAGCGGGGGTCGAGCAGTTCTTC. Its protein product is CASSYSKLAGVEQFF.

This clonotype was seen repeatedly, ten times or more. The V and J genes are TRBV12-3 or TRBV12-4 and TRBJ2-5; 8 bases agree with TRBD1. With 7 bases clipped from V and 5 bases from J, the junction kept 6 bases outside the gene matches. The CDR3 consists of 13 residues. The CDR3 is CASTSGGRETQYF. The CDR3 nucleotides read TGTGCCAGCACGTCAGGGGGCCGGGAGACCCAGTACTTC.